This TCR beta chain was identified in a study of vaccination and CD4 T cells after COVID-19. Trimming cost V 3 bases and J 7 bases, with 12 bases left between them. The CDR3 totals 14 residues. Regarding this clonotype: The antigen is undetermined.

Oncomine TCR Beta short-read sequencing was applied to DNA from cultured CD4+ T cells. MiXCR was run by TCRdb on the PCR reads, yielding one entry per CDR3 protein. The sample lists over 10,000 distinct CDR3 sequences, around 50% seen once, with over 9.5% in the top ten. Treatment described: roughly 11-day PBMC culture with coronavirus spike peptide pools or control peptides (ViraFEST assay). This chain connects TRBV12-3 or TRBV12-4 to TRBJ1-4, with a possible D match to TRBD1 (5 bases). The sequencing input was CD4+ T cells from blood, cultured in vitro. This clonotype was sampled from a human donor who had recovered from COVID-19. The CDR3 reads CASSLGPTGEKLFF. The CDR3 DNA sequence: TGTGCCAGCAGTTTGGGACCGACGGGTGAAAAACTGTTTTTT.